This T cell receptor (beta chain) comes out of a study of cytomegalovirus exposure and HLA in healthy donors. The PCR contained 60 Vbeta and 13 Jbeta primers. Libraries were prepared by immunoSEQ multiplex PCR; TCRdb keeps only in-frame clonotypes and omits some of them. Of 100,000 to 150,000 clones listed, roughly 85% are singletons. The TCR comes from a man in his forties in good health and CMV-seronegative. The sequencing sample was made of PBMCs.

CDR3 protein: CATRSTGHPGELFF. The DNA of the CDR3 is TGTGCCACCAGATCGACAGGGCACCCCGGGGAGCTGTTTTTT. The chain employs TRBV15 and TRBJ2-2; TRBD1 matches at 7 bases. V gave up 6 bases and J gave up 6 bases; unmatched junction bases: 7. This CDR3 spans 14 amino acids. Germline lookup yields CDR1 LNHNV and CDR2 YYDKDF (reference sequence).